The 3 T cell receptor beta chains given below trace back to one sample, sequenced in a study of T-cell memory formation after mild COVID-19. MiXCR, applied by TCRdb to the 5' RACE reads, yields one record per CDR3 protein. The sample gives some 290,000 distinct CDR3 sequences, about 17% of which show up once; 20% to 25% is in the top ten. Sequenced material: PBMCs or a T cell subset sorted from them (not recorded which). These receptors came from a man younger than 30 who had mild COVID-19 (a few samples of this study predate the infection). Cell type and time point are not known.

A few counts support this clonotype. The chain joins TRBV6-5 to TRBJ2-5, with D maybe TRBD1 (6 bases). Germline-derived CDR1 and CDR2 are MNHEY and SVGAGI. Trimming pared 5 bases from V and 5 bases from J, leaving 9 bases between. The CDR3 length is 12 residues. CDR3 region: CASSTGLETQYF. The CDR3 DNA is TGTGCCAGCAGTACAGGGCTGGAGACCCAGTACTTC.

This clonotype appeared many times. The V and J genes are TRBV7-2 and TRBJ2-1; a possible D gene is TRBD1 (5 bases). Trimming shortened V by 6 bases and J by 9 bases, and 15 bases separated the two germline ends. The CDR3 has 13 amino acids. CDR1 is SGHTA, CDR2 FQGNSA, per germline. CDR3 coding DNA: TGTGCCAGCAGACCCAGCCAAAGGGGTGAGCAGTTCTTC. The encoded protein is CASRPSQRGEQFF.

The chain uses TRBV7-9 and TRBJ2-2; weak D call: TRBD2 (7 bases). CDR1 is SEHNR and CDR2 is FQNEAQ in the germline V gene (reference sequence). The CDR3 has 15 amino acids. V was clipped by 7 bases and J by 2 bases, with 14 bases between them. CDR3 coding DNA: TGTGCCAGCACCTCGGGGGGCTTAAACACCGGGGAGCTGTTTTTT. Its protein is CASTSGGLNTGELFF.